Shown below are 29 T cell receptor beta chains from a single sample sequenced in a study of identical twins. TCRdb processed the 5' RACE reads anew with MiXCR; each CDR3 protein has one entry. The top ten clones hold more than 0.25% of a sample with 1.5 million to 2 million distinct CDR3 sequences, around 29% of them seen once. Sequencing was carried out using cord blood. All receptors come from a newborn girl in good health.

V usage is TRBV25-1 and J usage is TRBJ2-7; TRBD2 is a possible D gene (7 bases). Trimming cost V 3 bases and J 0 bases, with 12 bases left between them. The CDR3 consists of 15 residues. The germline V gene encodes CDR1 MGHDK and CDR2 SYGVNS. The CDR3 DNA reads TGTGCCAGCAGTGAGCAGAGGGGGGGCTCCTACGAGCAGTACTTC. As protein: CASSEQRGGSYEQYF.

The sample holds a few counts of this clonotype. V gene TRBV20-1 combines with J gene TRBJ1-2; D is ambiguous. V was pared by 0 bases and J by 5 bases, with 13 bases between. The V gene's germline CDR1 is DFQATT and CDR2 SNEGSKA (reference sequence). The CDR3 length is 14 residues. The CDR3 nucleotides are TGCAGTGCTAGAGAGTCTAGATTGCAGTATGGCTACACCTTC. Amino acid sequence: CSARESRLQYGYTF.

The chain's CDR3 is CAIKDRGPMNTEAFF. CDR3 coding DNA: TGTGCCATCAAGGACAGGGGGCCCATGAACACTGAAGCTTTCTTT. This chain links TRBV7-2 with TRBJ1-1; 11 nucleotides line up with TRBD1. V was clipped by 10 bases and J by 0 bases; unmatched bases: 7. Germline CDR1 SGHTA, CDR2 FQGNSA. The CDR3 is 15 amino acids.

The chain joins TRBV20-1 to TRBJ1-4, with a tentative D call TRBD1 (6 bases). The CDR3 consists of 18 residues. V was pared by 1 base and J by 2 bases, with 20 bases between. Germline-derived CDR1 and CDR2 are DFQATT and SNEGSKA (reference sequence). Here the CDR3 reads CSARAPRGGLATNEKLFF. In DNA, the CDR3 is TGCAGTGCTAGAGCCCCAAGGGGGGGGTTGGCGACTAATGAAAAACTGTTTTTT.

CDR3 sequence: CASSPATGDYGYTF. The CDR3 DNA reads TGCGCCAGCAGCCCCGCGACAGGGGACTATGGCTACACCTTC. The gene calls are TRBV5-1 and TRBJ1-2; 8 bases map to TRBD1. The CDR3 runs 14 residues. The ends lost 4 bases at V and 3 bases at J; junction bases unmatched: 5. Germline V gene sequence: CDR1 SGHRS, CDR2 YFSETQ.

This clonotype was counted a few times. V usage is TRBV5-1 and J usage is TRBJ2-4; no definite D call. In germline, CDR1 is SGHRS, CDR2 YFSETQ. This CDR3 has 16 residues. Trimming removed 2 bases from V and 1 base from J, with 13 bases in between. The CDR3 DNA reads TGCGCCAGCAGCTTTAATCCGTCTCTCGCCAAAAACATTCAGTACTTC. This sequence encodes CASSFNPSLAKNIQYF.

This clonotype was found a few times. The genes are TRBV6-6 and TRBJ2-1; 11 nucleotides match TRBD2. Germline CDR1 and CDR2: MNHNY and SVGAGI (reference sequence). V shed 10 bases, J shed 7 bases, and the junction held 9 bases outside the gene matches. This CDR3 is 14 amino acids long. This CDR3 is CATLLAGVRNEQFF. The CDR3 DNA sequence: TGTGCCACCCTACTAGCGGGAGTTCGGAATGAGCAGTTCTTC.

This chain connects TRBV20-1 to TRBJ2-1; the match to TRBD2 covers 16 bases. This CDR3 spans 16 amino acids. With V trimmed by 3 bases and J by 7 bases, 6 bases remained unmatched. The V gene's germline CDR1 is DFQATT and CDR2 SNEGSKA (reference sequence). This CDR3 is CSASSSGLAGGNEQFF. In nucleotides, the CDR3 is TGCAGTGCTAGTTCCTCGGGACTAGCGGGGGGGAATGAGCAGTTCTTC.

The J gene is TRBJ1-2, the V gene TRBV3-1, with 7 bases identical to TRBD1. The CDR3 length is 14 residues. The trim removed 0 bases at V and 4 bases at J, leaving 2 bases unmatched. The V gene's germline CDR1 is LGHDT and CDR2 YNNKEL (reference sequence). CDR3 nucleotide sequence: TGTGCCAGCAGCCAAGATCACAGGGGCTATGGCTACACCTTC. Translation: CASSQDHRGYGYTF.

CDR3 in amino acids: CASSLGFPNSPLHF. The DNA for the CDR3 is TGTGCCAGCAGCTTGGGGTTCCCTAATTCACCCCTCCACTTT. The chain employs TRBV11-2 and TRBJ1-6; unclear D gene. Germline V lookup: CDR1 SGHAT, CDR2 FQNNGV. V lost 3 bases and J 6 bases, leaving 9 bases between the germline ends. The CDR3 totals 14 residues. The full variable domain, its missing parts supplied by reference TRBV11-2 and TRBJ1-6, is EAGVAQSPRYKIIEKRQSVAFWCNPISGHATLYWYQQILGQGPKLLIQFQNNGVVDDSQLPKDRFSAERLKGVDSTLKIQPAKLEDSAVYLCASSLGFPNSPLHFGNGTRLTVT.

This clonotype appeared many times. J is TRBJ2-7 and V is TRBV27, with 8 bases identical to TRBD1. Germline V gene lookup returns CDR1 MNHEY and CDR2 SMNVEV (reference sequence). V lost 6 bases to trimming and J lost 1 base; unmatched junction nucleotides: 11. The CDR3 extends over 16 amino acids. CDR3 amino acids: CASSFLGQGASYEQYF. In nucleotides, the CDR3 is TGTGCCAGCAGCTTCCTAGGACAGGGCGCTTCCTACGAGCAGTACTTC.

V and J are TRBV4-2 and TRBJ2-1; the match to TRBD2 covers 7 bases. Germline trimming cut 0 bases from V and 8 bases from J; bases unmatched to any gene: 4. Germline V gene lookup returns CDR1 LGHNA and CDR2 YNFKEQ. This CDR3 is 14 amino acids long. Here the CDR3 DNA reads TGTGCCAGCAGCCAAGAGAGGCTAGCGGATGAGCAGTTCTTC. Protein: CASSQERLADEQFF.

V gene TRBV27 combines with J gene TRBJ1-6; D gene unclear. From germline, CDR1 is MNHEY and CDR2 SMNVEV (reference sequence). Between the trimmed V and J ends, which lost 4 bases and 4 bases, there was a span of 11 bases. The CDR3 is 15 amino acids. In DNA form, the CDR3 reads TGTGCCAGCAGTTCATGGACGGATTATAATTCACCCCTCCACTTT. It is translated as CASSSWTDYNSPLHF.

This clonotype was seen a handful of times. The chain carries TRBV6-2 or TRBV6-3 and TRBJ2-1; perhaps TRBD2 as D (5 bases). The DNA end is a closer match to TRBJ2-7, so the J assignment may be wrong. Germline V gene lookup returns CDR1 MNHEY and CDR2 SVGEGT. The CDR3 covers 14 residues. In nucleotides, the CDR3 is TGTGCCAGCAGTTATTCGGGGTTATACAATGAGCAGTACTTC. It encodes CASSYSGLYNEQYF.

This clonotype was picked up a small number of times. V usage is TRBV19 and J usage is TRBJ1-2; perhaps TRBD1 as D (5 bases). This CDR3 is built from 15 residues. V dropped 6 bases and J dropped 8 bases, with 22 bases sitting between them. Per the germline V gene, CDR1 is LNHDA and CDR2 is SQIVND (reference sequence). Here the CDR3 DNA reads TGTGCCAGTAGGGCCACAGGCCCCAGAAGGAACGGCTACACCTTC. It is translated as CASRATGPRRNGYTF.

In its sample, this clonotype was seen many times. The V and J genes are TRBV12-3 or TRBV12-4 and TRBJ1-2, with 8 bases fitting TRBD1. The CDR3 contains 15 residues. V lost 6 bases to trimming and J lost 0 bases; unmatched junction nucleotides: 6. CDR3 bases: TGTGCCAGCAGCCTTATACAGGGGGCTAACTATGGCTACACCTTC. This translates into CASSLIQGANYGYTF.

V and J are TRBV18 and TRBJ1-4; tentatively, D is TRBD1 (6 bases). The V gene's germline CDR1 is KGHSH and CDR2 LQKENI. Trimming removed 6 bases from V and 6 bases from J, with 14 bases in between. The CDR3 consists of 14 residues. The CDR3 bases are TGTGCCAGCTCTTATACGGGACAAGATGAAAAACTGTTTTTT. Residues: CASSYTGQDEKLFF.

As regards this clonotype: At one end the junction does not follow the germline gene, possibly because of a read error. The chain carries TRBV7-2 and TRBJ2-3, with D possibly matching TRBD2 (6 bases). Germline CDR1 is SGHTA and CDR2 is FQGNSA. The CDR3 covers 17 residues. The CDR3 DNA sequence: TGTGCCGGCAGCTTAGTGGGCCCAGGAGGGGCCGCAGATACGCAGTATTTT. The encoded protein is CAGSLVGPGGAADTQYF. Looking up the rest from reference TRBV7-2 and TRBJ2-3 gives the full variable domain: GAGVSQSPSNKVTEKGKDVELRCDPISGHTALYWYRQSLGQGLEFLIYFQGNSAPDKSGLPSDRFSAERTGGSVSTLTIQRTQQEDSAVYLCAGSLVGPGGAADTQYFGPGTRLTVL.

There are a few counts of this clonotype. The rearrangement uses TRBV20-1 and TRBJ2-3; D is ambiguous. Trimming shortened V by 7 bases and J by 0 bases, and 17 bases separated the two germline ends. CDR3 size: 15 residues. From germline, CDR1 is DFQATT and CDR2 SNEGSKA (reference sequence). The CDR3 bases are TGCAGTGATACCCCTTATGCGTCTAGCACAGATACGCAGTATTTT. Its protein product is CSDTPYASSTDTQYF.

V and J are TRBV24-1 and TRBJ2-7; D is perhaps TRBD1 (5 bases). Trimming removed 2 bases from V and 5 bases from J, with 12 bases in between. CDR3 length: 14 amino acids. Germline lookup yields CDR1 KGHDR and CDR2 SFDVKD. The CDR3 is CATSDWGSPHEQYF. CDR3 nucleotides: TGTGCCACCAGTGATTGGGGCAGCCCCCACGAGCAGTACTTC.

In nucleotides, the CDR3 is TGTGCCAGCAGTGAAGTCCGTCGGGGTAATTCACCCCTCCACTTT. This encodes CASSEVRRGNSPLHF. This sequence joins TRBV6-1 and TRBJ1-6, with D hard to call. V was shortened by 1 base and J by 6 bases, with 10 bases between the two germline ends. Germline V lookup: CDR1 MNHNS, CDR2 SASEGT. The CDR3 length is 15 residues.

The chain has TRBV2 and TRBJ2-1; 9 bases agree with TRBD2. The V segment lost 3 bases and the J segment 5 bases; nucleotides outside the gene matches: 8. CDR1 and CDR2 (germline): SNHLY, FYNNEI. The CDR3 spans 16 residues. The CDR3: CASSDSAGGSNNEQFF. The CDR3, as DNA: TGTGCCAGCAGTGATTCGGCGGGAGGGTCCAACAATGAGCAGTTCTTC.

The genes are TRBV27 and TRBJ2-1, with 7 bases lining up with TRBD2. Germline V CDR1 and CDR2: MNHEY, SMNVEV (reference sequence). J lost 7 bases, V lost 5 bases, and 14 bases had no gene match. The length of the CDR3 is 16 residues. This CDR3 reads CASSPYRAGIMNEQFF. The DNA for the CDR3 is TGTGCCAGCAGTCCTTACCGAGCGGGAATCATGAATGAGCAGTTCTTC.

The chain combines TRBV14 with TRBJ1-1; 7 bases fit TRBD1. Germline V CDR1 and CDR2: SGHDN, FVKESK. V lost 4 bases and J lost 0; bases outside the gene matches: 8. CDR3 length: 16 amino acids. For the CDR3, the DNA is TGTGCCAGCAGCCTCCCGACAGGGACAATGAACACTGAAGCTTTCTTT. This codes for CASSLPTGTMNTEAFF.

The chain joins TRBV6-1 to TRBJ1-2, with D maybe TRBD1 (5 bases). Germline CDR1 is MNHNS and CDR2 is SASEGT. The CDR3 loop spans 15 amino acids. Trimming removed 0 bases at V and 8 bases at J, with 16 bases between. CDR3 nucleotides: TGTGCCAGCAGTGAAGCGTTCGGCAGGGTGGGCGGCTACACCTTC. It translates to CASSEAFGRVGGYTF.

The sample holds a few counts of this clonotype. The rearrangement uses TRBV19 and TRBJ2-5; tentative D call: TRBD1 (6 bases). Trimming left V 5 bases short and J 5 bases short, with 18 bases between. CDR3 length: 15 residues. Germline loops: CDR1 LNHDA, CDR2 SQIVND (reference sequence). The CDR3 DNA follows: TGTGCCAGTAGTTCGCTCCAGGGGATTAAGGAGACCCAGTACTTC. Residues: CASSSLQGIKETQYF.

V gene TRBV7-8 combines with J gene TRBJ2-2, with TRBD2 identical over 9 bases. The ends lost 0 bases at V and 7 bases at J; junction bases unmatched: 12. The CDR3 totals 18 residues. The V gene's germline CDR1 is SGHVS and CDR2 FQNEAQ. CDR3 sequence reads: CASSLATSASGDIGELFF. As DNA, the CDR3 is TGTGCCAGCAGCTTAGCTACGTCGGCTAGCGGGGATATCGGGGAGCTGTTTTTT.

The V call is TRBV20-1, the J call TRBJ2-3; 10 bases fit TRBD1. This CDR3 is built from 16 residues. V gave up 0 bases and J gave up 1 base; unmatched junction bases: 4. Germline CDR1 and CDR2: DFQATT and SNEGSKA (reference sequence). CDR3 bases: TGCAGTGCTAGAGATCTCGGGACAGGGGGCACAGATACGCAGTATTTT. Its protein is CSARDLGTGGTDTQYF.

This clonotype has a count of ten or more. The rearrangement joins TRBV6-5 to TRBJ2-7; perhaps TRBD2 as D (6 bases). Looked up from germline, CDR1 is MNHEY and CDR2 is SVGAGI. Between the trimmed V and J ends, which lost 2 bases and 2 bases, there was a span of 10 bases. The CDR3 totals 14 residues. This CDR3 reads CASSYRGRTYEQYF. The CDR3 bases are TGTGCCAGCAGTTACCGGGGGAGGACCTACGAGCAGTACTTC.